These 13 T cell receptor beta chains were all obtained from the same sample, sequenced in a study of blood T cell repertoires in COVID-19. Assay: immunoSEQ multiplex PCR; the TCRdb copy retains only in-frame clones and omits some. This sample has 90,000 to 150,000 clones; around 89% occur once, and the top ten carry approximately 20%. Sequencing input: peripheral blood. Every receptor here comes from a human donor with acute or convalescent COVID-19. The donor label of this sample is uncertain.

This chain connects TRBV7-9 to TRBJ1-6, with D perhaps matching TRBD1 (6 bases). Germline CDR1 is SEHNR and CDR2 is FQNEAQ (reference sequence). CDR3 length: 15 amino acids. V was cut by 4 bases and J by 8 bases, with 15 bases left in between. CDR3 loop: CASSSLDEGDSPLHF. CDR3 DNA sequence: TGTGCCAGCAGCTCATTAGACGAGGGGGATTCACCCCTCCACTTT.

The genes are TRBV18 and TRBJ1-5, with 9 bases identical to TRBD1. The CDR3 runs to 15 residues. Trimming removed 5 bases from V and 5 bases from J; junction bases left unmatched: 7. In germline, CDR1 is KGHSH, CDR2 LQKENI. Written as DNA, the CDR3 is TGTGCCAGCTCAGTTTCGGGACAGGGCTATCAGCCCCAGCATTTT. Protein product: CASSVSGQGYQPQHF.

The V gene is TRBV28, the J gene TRBJ2-7, with 8 bases lining up with TRBD2. The germline V gene encodes CDR1 MDHEN and CDR2 SYDVKM. V lost 6 bases to trimming and J lost 5 bases; unmatched junction nucleotides: 3. The CDR3 covers 12 residues. The CDR3 protein is CASSSGLDEQYF. The CDR3 DNA reads TGTGCCAGCAGCTCGGGACTAGACGAGCAGTACTTC.

The rearrangement uses TRBV3-1 (or the pseudogene TRBV3-2) and TRBJ1-3; the match to TRBD1 covers 8 bases. V was clipped by 6 bases and J by 0 bases; unmatched bases: 25. CDR1 is LGHDT, CDR2 YNNKEL, per germline (reference sequence). The CDR3 extends over 22 amino acids. The CDR3 nucleotides read TGTGCCAGCAGTCGAAAATCCACCTTTGGACAGGGATTCCGGTCCTCTGGAAACACCATATATTTT. It encodes CASSRKSTFGQGFRSSGNTIYF.

This sequence joins TRBV4-3 and TRBJ1-1; D call uncertain. The CDR3 is 14 amino acids. CDR1 and CDR2 (germline): LGHNA, YSLEER. The germline V and J ends were trimmed by 0 bases and 1 base, with 6 bases remaining between them. CDR3 sequence (DNA): TGCGCCAGCAGCCAAGATTCCGGGAACACTGAAGCTTTCTTT. It translates to CASSQDSGNTEAFF.

The chain carries TRBV2 and TRBJ1-6; D perhaps matches TRBD1 (5 bases). The CDR3 consists of 13 residues. Trimming cost V 7 bases and J 4 bases, with 8 bases left between them. Germline values: CDR1 SNHLY, CDR2 FYNNEI. CDR3 sequence: CASMTEYNSPLHF. In nucleotides, the CDR3 is TGTGCCAGCATGACAGAATATAATTCACCCCTCCACTTT.

The rearrangement uses TRBV19 and TRBJ1-6; D might be TRBD1 (6 bases). The CDR3 has 15 amino acids. Trimming took off 7 bases at V and 5 bases at J, with 15 bases between the two ends. Looked up from germline, CDR1 is LNHDA and CDR2 is SQIVND (reference sequence). The CDR3 spells CASTPDSVNNSPLHF. For the CDR3, the DNA is TGTGCCAGTACCCCGGACAGCGTAAATAATTCACCCCTCCACTTT.

The table lists this clone with a count of one. V and J are TRBV2 and TRBJ2-7, with 9 bases identical to TRBD2. This CDR3 contains 17 residues. V lost 3 bases, J lost 0 bases, and 9 bases stayed unmatched. CDR1 SNHLY and CDR2 FYNNEI come from the germline V gene. The CDR3 DNA is TGTGCCAGCAGTGAGTTCAGCGGGGGGCCGCACTCCTACGAGCAGTACTTC. Encoded protein: CASSEFSGGPHSYEQYF.

This clone was recorded once. This chain links TRBV2 with TRBJ2-7, with 9 nucleotides matching TRBD1. CDR3 length equals 13 residues. Germline CDR1 SNHLY, CDR2 FYNNEI. The V gene end was trimmed by 4 bases and the J gene end by 9 bases; junction bases not matched to a gene: 7. In nucleotides, the CDR3 is TGTGCCAGCAGTGCGGGACAGGGCAGCGTGCAGTACTTC. This encodes CASSAGQGSVQYF.

The chain has TRBV6-5 and TRBJ2-7; 7 bases are a match to TRBD2. V lost 5 bases, J lost 3 bases, and 10 bases stayed unmatched. CDR3 size: 15 residues. The germline V gene encodes CDR1 MNHEY and CDR2 SVGAGI. The CDR3 DNA sequence: TGTGCCAGCAGTCGCGTTGGAGGGAGGGTCTACGAGCAGTACTTC. It yields the protein CASSRVGGRVYEQYF.

The V gene is TRBV6-5, the J gene TRBJ1-3, with unresolved D. Germline CDR1 reads MNHEY; CDR2 reads SVGAGI. The CDR3 consists of 16 residues. V shed 2 bases and J shed 0 bases, with 11 bases lying between them. CDR3 loop: CASSYRIRSSGNTIYF. In DNA form, the CDR3 reads TGTGCCAGCAGTTACCGAATTAGGAGCTCTGGAAACACCATATATTTT.

The genes are TRBV5-1 and TRBJ2-3; 10 nucleotides align to TRBD2. V was clipped by 0 bases and J by 6 bases; unmatched bases: 13. The germline gives CDR1 SGHRS, CDR2 YFSETQ. The CDR3 spans 18 residues. The chain's CDR3 is CASSLAGASGGGVDTQYF. The CDR3 nucleotides are TGCGCCAGCAGCTTGGCCGGCGCTAGCGGGGGAGGTGTTGATACGCAGTATTTT.

This clone was seen only once. This chain uses TRBV3-1 (or the pseudogene TRBV3-2) with TRBJ1-4, with D unclear. CDR1 is LGHDT and CDR2 is YNNKEL in the germline V gene (reference sequence). This CDR3 is built from 16 residues. Trimming shortened V by 4 bases and J by 5 bases, and 17 bases separated the two germline ends. CDR3 nucleotides: TGTGCCAGCAGCCCTTCCTTTCCTTTACTCAATGAAAAACTGTTTTTT. This codes for CASSPSFPLLNEKLFF.